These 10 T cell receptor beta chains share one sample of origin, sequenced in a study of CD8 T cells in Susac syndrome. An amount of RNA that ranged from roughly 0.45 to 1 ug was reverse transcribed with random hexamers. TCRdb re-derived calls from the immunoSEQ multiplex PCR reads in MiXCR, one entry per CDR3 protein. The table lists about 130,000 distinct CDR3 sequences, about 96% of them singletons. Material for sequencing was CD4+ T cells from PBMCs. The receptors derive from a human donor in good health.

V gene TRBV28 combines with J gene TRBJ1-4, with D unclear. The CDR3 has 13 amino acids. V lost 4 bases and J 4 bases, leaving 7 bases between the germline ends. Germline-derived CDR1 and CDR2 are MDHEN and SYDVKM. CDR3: CASSWARNEKLFF. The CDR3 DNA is TGTGCCAGCAGTTGGGCTCGTAATGAAAAACTGTTTTTT.

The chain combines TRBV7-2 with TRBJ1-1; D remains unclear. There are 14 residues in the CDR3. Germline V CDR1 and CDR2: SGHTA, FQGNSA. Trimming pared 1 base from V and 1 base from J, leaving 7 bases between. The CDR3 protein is CASSLVGSNTEAFF. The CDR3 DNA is TGTGCCAGCAGCTTAGTAGGGTCGAACACTGAAGCTTTCTTT.

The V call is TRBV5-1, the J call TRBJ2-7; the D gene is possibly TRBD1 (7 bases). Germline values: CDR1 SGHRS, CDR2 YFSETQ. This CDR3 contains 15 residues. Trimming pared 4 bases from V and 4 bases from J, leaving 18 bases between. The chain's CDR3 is CASSPGQEGLYEQYF. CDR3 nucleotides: TGCGCCAGCAGCCCCGGACAGGAGGGTTTGTACGAGCAGTACTTC.

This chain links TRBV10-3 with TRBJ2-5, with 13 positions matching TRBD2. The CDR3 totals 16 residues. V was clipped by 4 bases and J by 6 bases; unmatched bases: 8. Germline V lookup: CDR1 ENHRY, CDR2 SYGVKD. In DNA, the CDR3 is TGTGCCATCAGTGGAACTAGCGGGAGGGGTTTGAAGACCCAGTACTTC. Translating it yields CAISGTSGRGLKTQYF.

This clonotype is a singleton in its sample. The CDR3 region is CASSAGGPTDTQYF. CDR3 bases: TGCGCCAGCAGCGCTGGAGGGCCCACAGATACGCAGTATTTT. The V and J genes are TRBV5-1 and TRBJ2-3; D may be TRBD2 (6 bases). Germline V gene data show CDR1 as SGHRS and CDR2 as YFSETQ. The germline V and J ends were trimmed by 4 bases and 2 bases, with 11 bases remaining between them. The CDR3 loop spans 14 amino acids.

The CDR3 protein is CASSPSGFDIQYF. The CDR3, as DNA: TGTGCCAGCAGCCCTTCCGGTTTTGACATTCAGTACTTC. V usage is TRBV3-1 and J usage is TRBJ2-4; no firm D call. The V gene lost 4 bases and the J gene lost 8 bases, with 12 bases spanning the gap. Germline CDR1 and CDR2: LGHDT and YNNKEL (reference sequence). The CDR3 spans 13 residues.

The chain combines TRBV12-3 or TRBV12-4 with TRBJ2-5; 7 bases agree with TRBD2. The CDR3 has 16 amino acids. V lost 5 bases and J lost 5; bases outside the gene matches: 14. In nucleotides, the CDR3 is TGTGCCAGCAGTCCCCTTCCGGGGAGAGCGGGGGAGACCCAGTACTTC. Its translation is CASSPLPGRAGETQYF.

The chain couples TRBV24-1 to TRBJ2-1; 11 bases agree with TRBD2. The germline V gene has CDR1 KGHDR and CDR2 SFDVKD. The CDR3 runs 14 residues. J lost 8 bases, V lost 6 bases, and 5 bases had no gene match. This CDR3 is CATSPSGRIDEQFF. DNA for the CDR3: TGTGCCACCAGTCCTAGCGGGAGGATCGATGAGCAGTTCTTC.

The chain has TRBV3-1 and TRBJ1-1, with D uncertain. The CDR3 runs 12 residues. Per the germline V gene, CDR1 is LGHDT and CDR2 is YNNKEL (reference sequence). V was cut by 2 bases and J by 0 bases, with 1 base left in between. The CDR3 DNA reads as TGTGCCAGCAGCCAACTGAACACTGAAGCTTTCTTT. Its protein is CASSQLNTEAFF.

CDR3 loop: CASSEMGGETQYF. CDR3 nucleotide sequence: TGTGCCAGTAGCGAGATGGGCGGTGAGACCCAGTACTTC. The J gene is TRBJ2-5, the V gene TRBV19; D is undetermined. Germline lookup yields CDR1 LNHDA and CDR2 SQIVND (reference sequence). The CDR3 length is 13 residues. Trimming stripped 6 bases from V and 5 bases from J, with 13 bases between.